This TCR beta chain stems from a study of T-cell reconstitution after alpha-beta-depleted transplantation in children (dated by TCRdb to between 2015 and 2016). Regarding the study in general: Using TCR repertoire profiling, the study followed T-cell immune reconstitution in a quantitative way in children after TCRalphabeta/CD19-depleted allogeneic hematopoietic cell transplantation.

CDR1 and CDR2, per the germline V gene, are SQVTM and ANQGSEA. Cut back by 1 base and 8 bases, the V and J ends lie 22 bases apart. The cysteine opens and the phenylalanine closes a CDR3 of 16 amino acids. Solely the CDR3 DNA is kept, with 48 bases framed from the first base. The library was generated by PCR. Sequencing was carried out with an Illumina HiSeq 2500. TCR libraries were prepared with molecular barcoding, using unique molecular identifiers to normalize TCRbeta repertoire quantification. TCRdb reworked the public reads: Q25 trimming with fastp, MiXCR clone assembly, productive beta chains retained. Identical CDR3 protein sequences are pooled into one entry, listed with their most common genes and DNA. The sample includes about a million distinct CDR3 sequences, with roughly 29% observed a single time. Clones ranked in the top ten supply more than 25% of the sample. This clonotype was counted only a few times. The antigen it binds to is not known. Base qualities are not recorded, but no much larger clone differs from it by a single base.

The sample's treatment or condition, from its label and the paper: allogeneic hematopoietic cell transplantation with graft depleted of TCRalphabeta T cells and CD19 B cells. The transplant recipients were children given TCRalphabeta/CD19-depleted allogeneic hematopoietic cell grafts. What the research found in general, with its limitations: About two months after transplant, the apparently early recovery of alphabetaT-cell counts reportedly depended on just several hundred clones that had expanded rapidly and came from non-depleted graft cells. In some patients, the high TCRbeta diversity seen at day 60 was put down to recipient T cells and intrathymic progenitors that had survived conditioning. Over the following months the frequencies of hyperexpanded clones went down, and after one year T-cell counts and TCRbeta diversity were mostly credited to newly produced T cells.

This TCR came from a boy in the first two years of life who had a stem cell transplant for SCID, so the T cells may come from the graft donor. The sequenced sample was PBMCs, mostly from graft donor cells, obtained 360 days after TCRalphabeta/CD19-depleted stem cell transplant. The chain uses TRBV29-1 and TRBJ2-3; TRBD2 is possibly the D segment (6 matching bases). The sequence in DNA is TGCAGCGTTGAAGGGGCCCGGGGAGCGGGCCCTCGTACGCAGTATTTT. It encodes CSVEGARGAGPRTQYF.